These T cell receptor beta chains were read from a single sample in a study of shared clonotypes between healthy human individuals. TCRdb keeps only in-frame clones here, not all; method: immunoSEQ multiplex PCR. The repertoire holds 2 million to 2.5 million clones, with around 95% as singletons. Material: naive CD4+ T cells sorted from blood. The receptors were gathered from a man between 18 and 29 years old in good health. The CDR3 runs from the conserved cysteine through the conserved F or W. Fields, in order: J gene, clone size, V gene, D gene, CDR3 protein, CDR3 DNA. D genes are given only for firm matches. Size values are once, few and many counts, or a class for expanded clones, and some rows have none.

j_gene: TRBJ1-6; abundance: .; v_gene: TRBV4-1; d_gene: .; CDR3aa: CASSQVGGNSPLHF; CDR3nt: TGCGCCAGCAGCCAAGTAGGCGGTAATTCACCCCTCCACTTT
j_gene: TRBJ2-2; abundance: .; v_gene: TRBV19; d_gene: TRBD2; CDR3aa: CASSPRLAGTTGELFF; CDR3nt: TGTGCCAGTAGTCCCAGACTAGCGGGGACCACCGGGGAGCTGTTTTTT
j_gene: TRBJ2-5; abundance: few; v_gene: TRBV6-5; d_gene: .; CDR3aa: CASSYNRVWETQYF; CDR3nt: TGTGCCAGCAGTTACAACAGGGTTTGGGAGACCCAGTACTTC
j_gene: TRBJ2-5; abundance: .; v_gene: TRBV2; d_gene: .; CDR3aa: CASGSPGREKQETQYF; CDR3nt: TGTGCCAGCGGAAGTCCTGGAAGGGAAAAACAAGAGACCCAGTACTTC
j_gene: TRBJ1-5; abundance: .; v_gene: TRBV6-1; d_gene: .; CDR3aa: CASSVVPSNQPQHF; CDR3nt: TGTGCCAGCAGTGTCGTTCCTAGCAATCAGCCCCAGCATTTT
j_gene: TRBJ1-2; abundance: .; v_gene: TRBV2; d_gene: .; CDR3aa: CASRDSGYGYTF; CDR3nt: TGTGCCAGCAGGGACAGTGGTTATGGCTACACCTTC
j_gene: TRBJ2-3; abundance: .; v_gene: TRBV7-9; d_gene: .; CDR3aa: CASSEGWGTQYF; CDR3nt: TGTGCCAGCAGCGAGGGTTGGGGAACGCAGTATTTT
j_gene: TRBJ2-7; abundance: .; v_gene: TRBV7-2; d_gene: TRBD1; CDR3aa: CASSYSQGAPPYF; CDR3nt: TGTGCCAGCAGCTATTCACAGGGGGCCCCCCCGTACTTC
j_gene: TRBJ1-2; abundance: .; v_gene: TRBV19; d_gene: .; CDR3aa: CASSRPGTHYGYTF; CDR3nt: TGTGCCAGTAGTAGACCGGGGACGCACTATGGCTACACCTTC
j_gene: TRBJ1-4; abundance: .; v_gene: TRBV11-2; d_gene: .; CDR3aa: CASSLDGRGPGDEKLFF; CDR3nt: TGTGCCAGCAGCTTAGACGGGAGAGGGCCTGGAGATGAAAAACTGTTTTTT
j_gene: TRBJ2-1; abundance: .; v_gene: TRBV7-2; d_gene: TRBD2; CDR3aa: CASKRASGSYNEQFF; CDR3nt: TGTGCCAGCAAGAGGGCTAGCGGGAGTTACAATGAGCAGTTCTTC
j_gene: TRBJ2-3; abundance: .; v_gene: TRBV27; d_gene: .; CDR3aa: CASSWKDTQYF; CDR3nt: TGTGCCAGCAGTTGGAAAGATACGCAGTATTTT
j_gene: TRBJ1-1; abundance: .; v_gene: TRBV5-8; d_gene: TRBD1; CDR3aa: CASSSGQKNTEAFF; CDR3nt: TGTGCCAGCAGCTCGGGACAGAAGAACACTGAAGCTTTCTTT
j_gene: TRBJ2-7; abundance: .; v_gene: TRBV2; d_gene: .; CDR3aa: CASKGGVSYEQYF; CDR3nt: TGTGCCAGCAAGGGCGGGGTCTCCTACGAGCAGTACTTC
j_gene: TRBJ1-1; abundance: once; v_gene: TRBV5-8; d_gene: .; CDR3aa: CASSLIENTEAFF; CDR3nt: TGTGCCAGCAGCTTGATAGAGAACACTGAAGCTTTCTTT
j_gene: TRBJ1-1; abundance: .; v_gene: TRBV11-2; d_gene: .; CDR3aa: CASSPVWNTEAFF; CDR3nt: TGTGCCAGCAGCCCTGTATGGAACACTGAAGCTTTCTTT
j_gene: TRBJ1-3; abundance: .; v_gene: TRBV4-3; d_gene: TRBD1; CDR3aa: CASSQETGTGGNTIYF; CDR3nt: TGCGCCAGCAGCCAGGAGACCGGGACAGGGGGAAACACCATATATTTT
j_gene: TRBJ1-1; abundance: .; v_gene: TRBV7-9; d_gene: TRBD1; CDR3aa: CASSLPGQPNTEAFF; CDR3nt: TGTGCCAGCAGCTTACCGGGACAGCCAAACACTGAAGCTTTCTTT
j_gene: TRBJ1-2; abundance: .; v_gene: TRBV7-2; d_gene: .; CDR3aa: CASSLASHYGYTF; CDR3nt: TGTGCCAGCAGCTTAGCGTCGCACTATGGCTACACCTTC
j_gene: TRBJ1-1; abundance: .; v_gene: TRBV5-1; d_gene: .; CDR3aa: CASSLVPNTEAFF; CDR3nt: TGCGCCAGCAGCTTGGTTCCCAACACTGAAGCTTTCTTT